Following are 18 T cell receptor beta chains from one sample sequenced in a study of CD8 T cells in ankylosing spondylitis. Study conclusions and caveats: A TCR beta motif made of 7 to 9 highly homologous variants seemed typical of ankylosing spondylitis blood.

TCRdb called the 5' RACE reads again in MiXCR, with one record for every CDR3 protein. The sample lists around 490,000 distinct CDR3 sequences, approximately 5% occurring once. These TCRs are of unknown antigen specificity. Input material: blood, either unsorted or a sorted T cell fraction (not recorded which). The receptors come from a male donor with ankylosing spondylitis.

This chain uses TRBV3-1 with TRBJ1-6; 9 nucleotides align to TRBD1. Germline V gene data show CDR1 as LGHDT and CDR2 as YNNKEL (reference sequence). CDR3 size: 14 residues. Unmatched junction bases numbered 7, after V lost 6 bases and J lost 10 bases. This CDR3 is CASRGTGSLSPLHF. In DNA, the CDR3 is TGTGCCAGCAGGGGGACAGGGTCTTTATCACCCCTCCACTTT. The full variable domain, its missing parts supplied by reference TRBV3-1 and TRBJ1-6, is DTAVSQTPKYLVTQMGNDKSIKCEQNLGHDTMYWYKQDSKKFLKIMFSYNNKELIINETVPNRFSPKSPDKAHLNLHINSLELGDSAVYFCASRGTGSLSPLHFGNGTRLTVT.

This clonotype was detected many times. The chain couples TRBV7-2 to TRBJ2-3; TRBD2 might be the D (6 bases). Germline CDR1 SGHTA, CDR2 FQGNSA. Trimming left V 1 base short and J 2 bases short, with 10 bases between. This CDR3 has 15 residues. The CDR3 reads CASSLDSGYTDTQYF. The CDR3 DNA sequence: TGTGCCAGCAGCTTAGATAGCGGTTACACAGATACGCAGTATTTT.

This clonotype was counted at least ten times. V and J are TRBV24-1 and TRBJ2-3, with D possibly TRBD1 on 5 matching bases. The germline gives CDR1 KGHDR, CDR2 SFDVKD. This CDR3 is built from 14 residues. V dropped 4 bases and J dropped 0 bases, with 7 bases sitting between them. In DNA, the CDR3 is TGTGCCACCAGTGACAGGGCTAGCACAGATACGCAGTATTTT. Translating it yields CATSDRASTDTQYF.

This clonotype was detected ten times or more. The V gene is TRBV6-9, the J gene TRBJ1-3, with a possible D match to TRBD1 (6 bases). The germline V and J ends were trimmed by 5 bases and 0 bases, with 14 bases remaining between them. The CDR3 is 16 amino acids. Germline-derived CDR1 and CDR2 are MNHGY and SVAAGI. The CDR3 sequence: CASSPRRRGSGNTIYF. The CDR3 DNA follows: TGTGCCAGCAGTCCCCGGCGCAGGGGCTCTGGAAACACCATATATTTT.

This clonotype was seen only a few times. The genes are TRBV5-1 and TRBJ1-1; 9 bases are shared with TRBD1. Germline V gene lookup returns CDR1 SGHRS and CDR2 YFSETQ. V lost 6 bases, J lost 1 base, and 16 bases stayed unmatched. This CDR3 comprises 18 residues. CDR3 residues: CASNQPPQGASGNTEAFF. As DNA, the CDR3 is TGCGCCAGCAATCAGCCCCCACAGGGGGCGTCTGGGAACACTGAAGCTTTCTTT.

At least ten counts were recorded for this clonotype. The V and J genes are TRBV15 and TRBJ1-2; no reliable D call. V was trimmed by 2 bases and J by 3 bases, leaving 16 bases between them. Germline CDR1 is LNHNV and CDR2 is YYDKDF (reference sequence). The CDR3 loop spans 16 amino acids. The CDR3 DNA reads TGTGCCACCAGCAGATTACTGGGGATTTCTGACTATGGCTACACCTTC. As protein: CATSRLLGISDYGYTF.

This clonotype occurred many times. CDR3: CAARNGYNYEQYF. CDR3 bases: TGCGCCGCCAGAAACGGGTATAACTACGAGCAGTACTTC. The chain links TRBV10-2 to TRBJ2-7; D not certain. The V gene's germline CDR1 is WSHSY and CDR2 SAAADI. Trimming took 11 bases from V and 3 from J, leaving 17 bases between them. The CDR3 spans 13 residues.

About this clonotype: An end of the junction differs from the germline gene, which may be a read error. This chain joins TRBV20-1 and TRBJ2-1, with a tentative D call TRBD1 (6 bases). Germline CDR1 DFQATT, CDR2 SNEGSKA (reference sequence). CDR3 size: 17 residues. The CDR3 nucleotides read TGCTGTGCTAGAGATCCCTCGGACAGCGGTCCTTACAATGAGCAGTTCTTC. It translates to CCARDPSDSGPYNEQFF.

This clonotype has a count of ten or more. The chain carries TRBV5-1 and TRBJ2-7, with D tentatively TRBD1 or TRBD2 (5 bases each). CDR3 size: 16 residues. Germline V gene data show CDR1 as SGHRS and CDR2 as YFSETQ. The V end was cut by 3 bases, the J end by 0 bases, with 16 bases between. CDR3 sequence (DNA): TGCGCCAGCAGCTGGCCCCGGGACCGTAACTCCTACGAGCAGTACTTC. Its translation: CASSWPRDRNSYEQYF.

The rearrangement uses TRBV5-7 and TRBJ2-6; weak D call: TRBD1 (7 bases). TRBV5-7 is sorted into the ORF group, with uncertain function. The germline V and J ends were trimmed by 7 bases and 0 bases, with 20 bases remaining between them. This CDR3 has 18 amino acids. DNA of the CDR3: TGTGCCAGCGGCCCCGGGCGGGACAGTAGCTCTGGGGCCAACGTCCTGACTTTC. Translation: CASGPGRDSSSGANVLTF.

The genes are TRBV7-9 and TRBJ2-1; D is ambiguous. V lost 1 base to trimming and J lost 7 bases, with 11 bases between them. Per the germline V gene, CDR1 is SEHNR and CDR2 is FQNEAQ (reference sequence). The CDR3 length is 14 residues. CDR3 DNA sequence: TGTGCCAGCAGCTTAGGCAGCTTTAAGAATGAGCAGTTCTTC. Protein sequence: CASSLGSFKNEQFF.

This chain connects TRBV28 to TRBJ2-1; a weak D match, TRBD1 (5 bases). Trimming stripped 0 bases from V and 7 bases from J, with 10 bases between. CDR3 length: 14 amino acids. Per the germline V gene, CDR1 is MDHEN and CDR2 is SYDVKM. The CDR3 DNA reads TGTGCCAGCAGTTTATGGCAGGGTAGGAATGAGCAGTTCTTC. Protein sequence: CASSLWQGRNEQFF.

The chain joins TRBV12-3 or TRBV12-4 to TRBJ2-1, with 14 nucleotides matching TRBD2. The CDR3 consists of 15 residues. The V and J ends lost 4 bases and 9 bases, in that order; junction bases with no gene match: 5. The CDR3 spells CASSSPGLAGAEQFF. The CDR3 nucleotides are TGTGCCAGCAGTTCACCGGGACTAGCGGGAGCTGAGCAGTTCTTC.

The chain couples TRBV5-6 to TRBJ1-1; D remains ambiguous. The CDR3 contains 14 residues. Germline V gene data show CDR1 as SGHDT and CDR2 as YYEEEE. Trimming removed 4 bases at V and 1 base at J, with 11 bases between. CDR3 sequence (DNA): TGTGCCAGCAGCCGCTTCGCCCGGAACACTGAAGCTTTCTTT. Translating gives CASSRFARNTEAFF.

This clonotype was recorded many times. The gene calls are TRBV6-2 or TRBV6-3 and TRBJ1-6, with a possible D match to TRBD1 (5 bases). Deletions cut 7 bases from V and 7 bases from J, with 14 bases between. Per the germline V gene, CDR1 is MNHEY and CDR2 is SVGEGT. The CDR3 totals 14 residues. The CDR3 bases are TGTGCCAGCAATCTCGGGACGAAAAATTCACCCCTCCACTTT. As protein: CASNLGTKNSPLHF.

This chain connects TRBV4-2 to TRBJ2-1, with 12 bases matching TRBD2. V trimming: 1 base; J trimming: 4 bases; junction bases outside the gene matches: 8. Germline V gives CDR1 LGHNA, CDR2 YNFKEQ. The CDR3 runs to 18 residues. The CDR3 DNA reads TGTGCCAGCAGCCAAGTCACTAGCGGGGGGACGAAGTACAATGAGCAGTTCTTC. It yields the protein CASSQVTSGGTKYNEQFF.

This clonotype was recorded at least ten times. The chain is built from TRBV5-1 and TRBJ2-3, with D uncertain. The CDR3 covers 12 residues. The ends were cut back, 0 bases at V and 6 bases at J, with 5 bases in the middle. CDR1 is SGHRS, CDR2 YFSETQ, per germline. CDR3 sequence (DNA): TGCGCCAGCAGCTTGGAGAAGGATACGCAGTATTTT. As protein: CASSLEKDTQYF.

This clonotype was observed at least ten times. The chain recombines TRBV6-5 with TRBJ2-1; TRBD2 aligns across 8 bases. Per germline, CDR1 MNHEY and CDR2 SVGAGI. Germline trimming cut 2 bases from V and 0 bases from J; bases unmatched to any gene: 9. There are 18 residues in the CDR3. CDR3 protein: CASSYVSSGLRSYNEQFF. The CDR3 DNA is TGTGCCAGCAGTTACGTGTCTAGCGGGTTACGCTCCTACAATGAGCAGTTCTTC.